This is a list of T cell receptor beta chains from one sample in a study of cytomegalovirus exposure and HLA in healthy donors. The method was immunoSEQ multiplex PCR; TCRdb's version includes in-frame clones alone and lacks a portion of them. There are about 180,000 clones in the sample; 70% to 80% occur only once, and 1.4% lies in the top ten. What was sequenced was PBMCs. These receptors all come from a woman between 25 and 40 years old in good health and CMV-seropositive. Each CDR3 is given with its conserved first and last residue. Each record gives: clone size, J gene, D gene, V gene, CDR3 DNA, CDR3 protein. The D gene is left open where the match is weak. Not all rows give a size; the values are once, few, many and, for expanded clones, a class.

>-|TRBJ2-3|-|TRBV7-3
TGTGCCAGCAGCTTAGTGGAGACAGAGTACGATACGCAGTATTTT
CASSLVETEYDTQYF
>-|TRBJ1-5|-|TRBV7-2
TGTGCCAGCAGCTTAGACGGGGTTATTCAGCCCCAGCATTTT
CASSLDGVIQPQHF
>-|TRBJ2-2|-|TRBV11-3
TGTGCCAGCAGCTCCTCCGTGGTGGCAGGGGCGCTCACCGGGGAGCTGTTTTTT
CASSSSVVAGALTGELFF
>-|TRBJ1-2|-|TRBV5-1
TGCGCCAGCAGCTACTTAGGGGATGGCTACACCTTC
CASSYLGDGYTF
>-|TRBJ2-4|-|TRBV13
TGTGCCAGCAGCCCGCCGGACACGAGAAACATTCAGTACTTC
CASSPPDTRNIQYF
>-|TRBJ2-1|TRBD2|TRBV13
TGTGCCAGCAGCACATCCTTACTAGCGGGAGATTCCAATGAGCAGTTCTTC
CASSTSLLAGDSNEQFF
>-|TRBJ1-3|-|TRBV11-2
TGTGCCAGCAGCCAAGGGGGTCCTCTCTCTGGAAACACCATATATTTT
CASSQGGPLSGNTIYF
>-|TRBJ2-3|TRBD2|TRBV11-3
TGTGCCAGCAGCCAGGGACTAGCGGGAGCCTACACAGATACGCAGTATTTT
CASSQGLAGAYTDTQYF
>-|TRBJ2-7|TRBD1|TRBV30
TGTGCCTGGAGTAAAGAATCGGGACAGGGGGACGTGCAGTACTTC
CAWSKESGQGDVQYF
>-|TRBJ1-2|TRBD1|TRBV10-3
TGTGCCATCAGTGAGCCCGGGACAGGGGGTGGCTACACCTTC
CAISEPGTGGGYTF
>-|TRBJ2-1|TRBD2|TRBV11-2
TGTGCCAGCAGCTTAGCGGGAGGCTCCTACAATGAGCAGTTCTTC
CASSLAGGSYNEQFF
>-|TRBJ1-1|TRBD1|TRBV6-6
TGTGCCAGCAGCTTGACAGGGATGAACACTGAAGCTTTCTTT
CASSLTGMNTEAFF
>-|TRBJ1-2|-|TRBV4-1
TGCGCCAGCAGCCAAGATGGCCGACGGGGTGACTATGGCTACACCTTC
CASSQDGRRGDYGYTF
>-|TRBJ1-1|TRBD1|TRBV5-1
TGCGCCAGCAGCTTTGAGACCAGGGGGCGAACTGAAGCTTTCTTT
CASSFETRGRTEAFF
>-|TRBJ1-4|-|TRBV5-6
TGTGCCAGCAGCTTTCAGGGGCCCGGGACTAATGAAAAACTGTTTTTT
CASSFQGPGTNEKLFF
>-|TRBJ1-1|TRBD1|TRBV11-2
TGTGCCAGCAGCTCCCTGCCCGGACAGGTTAAGAACACTGAAGCTTTCTTT
CASSSLPGQVKNTEAFF
>-|TRBJ2-4|TRBD2|TRBV19
TGTGCCAGTAGTGGGGGGGGGAGAGGCATTCAGTACTTC
CASSGGGRGIQYF
>-|TRBJ2-5|-|TRBV11-1
TGTGCCAGCAGCTTACAGGGAGAGACCCAGTACTTC
CASSLQGETQYF
>-|TRBJ2-2|-|TRBV7-2
TGTGCCAGCAGCTTAACCTACCAGGCCCGGACAGCCGGGGAGCTGTTTTTT
CASSLTYQARTAGELFF
>-|TRBJ2-1|-|TRBV29-1
TGCAGCGTTGATCACCAGGGGCACAATGAGCAGTTCTTC
CSVDHQGHNEQFF
>-|TRBJ2-1|TRBD2|TRBV7-2
TGTGCCAGCAGCTTGGGTAAGGCGGGAGGTCTTGAGCAGTTCTTC
CASSLGKAGGLEQFF
>-|TRBJ2-3|TRBD1|TRBV18
TGTGCCAGCTCACCAAGGGGGCCAGATACGCAGTATTTT
CASSPRGPDTQYF
>-|TRBJ2-2|-|TRBV7-9
TGTGCCAGCAGCTTAGGGGCCGAGGAGCTGTTTTTT
CASSLGAEELFF
>-|TRBJ2-1|-|TRBV11-3
TGTGCCAGCAGCTTAGCGAATGAGCAGTTCTTC
CASSLANEQFF
>-|TRBJ2-2|-|TRBV5-5
TGTGCCAGCAACTACGGAGAGGGCACCGGGGAGCTGTTTTTT
CASNYGEGTGELFF
>few|TRBJ2-5|TRBD2|TRBV19
TGTGCCAGCGCCCGTGCGGGAGTGTGGGAGACCCAGTACTTC
CASARAGVWETQYF
>-|TRBJ1-2|TRBD1|TRBV2
TGTGCCAGCAGATTCGGGACAGGGAGTAACTATGGCTACACCTTC
CASRFGTGSNYGYTF
>-|TRBJ2-5|-|TRBV11-2
TGTGCCAGCAGCTTTGTAACAGGGAGACAAGAGACCCAGTACTTC
CASSFVTGRQETQYF
>-|TRBJ2-3|-|TRBV25-1
TGTGCCAGCAGTGATCGGCAGGGTAAAGCAGATACGCAGTATTTT
CASSDRQGKADTQYF
>once|TRBJ1-1|-|TRBV9
TGTGCCAGCAGCGTAGCAGTTATGAACACTGAAGCTTTCTTT
CASSVAVMNTEAFF
>-|TRBJ2-5|-|TRBV7-2
TGTGCCAGCAGCCCTCAAGAGACCCAGTACTTC
CASSPQETQYF
>medium-sized|TRBJ1-4|TRBD1|TRBV25-1
TGTGCCGCTGGGGACAGCTATGCAACTAATGAAAAACTGTTTTTT
CAAGDSYATNEKLFF
>-|TRBJ1-1|-|TRBV5-1
TGCGCCAGCAGCCGAACAAGAGAGGGGAACACTGAAGCTTTCTTT
CASSRTREGNTEAFF
>-|TRBJ1-4|-|TRBV5-6
TGTGCCAGCAGCTTTTTTTCGCTAGGAGGTGAAAAACTGTTTTTT
CASSFFSLGGEKLFF
>-|TRBJ2-7|TRBD1|TRBV7-2
TGTGCCAGCAGCGACAGGGGGGCCAGAGTACAGTACTTC
CASSDRGARVQYF
>-|TRBJ1-2|-|TRBV30
TGTGCCTGGAGTGTACCAGGAGGTGGCTACACCTTC
CAWSVPGGGYTF
>-|TRBJ2-7|TRBD2|TRBV7-2
TGTGCCAGCAGCTTCTGGCCTAGCGGGAGCTACGAGCAGTACTTC
CASSFWPSGSYEQYF
>-|TRBJ2-3|-|TRBV4-3
TGCGCCAGCAGCCGCGCTAGTGGTGAAGATACGCAGTATTTT
CASSRASGEDTQYF
>few|TRBJ2-1|TRBD2|TRBV7-9
TGTGCCAGCAGCCCGAGGGGCGGGAGCGCCTACAATGAGCAGTTCTTC
CASSPRGGSAYNEQFF
>-|TRBJ2-3|TRBD2|TRBV5-1
TGCGCCAGCAGCTGGAGCGGGGGCAGCACAGATACGCAGTATTTT
CASSWSGGSTDTQYF
>-|TRBJ2-7|-|TRBV5-1
TGCGCCAGCACCACGACAGAGACCTCCTACGAGCAGTACTTC
CASTTTETSYEQYF
>few|TRBJ1-3|TRBD1|TRBV5-6
TGTGCCAGCAACACCGGGACAGGGCCCTCTGGAAACACCATATATTTT
CASNTGTGPSGNTIYF
>-|TRBJ2-6|-|TRBV7-9
TGTGCCAGCAGTTTACAGGGTGGTGGGGCCAACGTCCTGACTTTC
CASSLQGGGANVLTF
>-|TRBJ1-1|TRBD1|TRBV7-9
TGTGCCAGCAGCCGACAGGGGTTGGGCACTGAAGCTTTCTTT
CASSRQGLGTEAFF
>-|TRBJ2-7|TRBD1|TRBV9
TGTGCCAGCAGTCGACAGGGTTTTCGCGAGCAGTACTTC
CASSRQGFREQYF
>few|TRBJ2-7|TRBD2|TRBV6-5
TGTGCCAGCAGTTACGGGAGGGACTACGAGCAGTACTTC
CASSYGRDYEQYF
>-|TRBJ2-2|TRBD2|TRBV7-2
TGTGCCAGCAGCCCTCTCCCGGGTAGCGGGACTTTCACCGGGGAGCTGTTTTTT
CASSPLPGSGTFTGELFF
>-|TRBJ2-1|TRBD2|TRBV7-6
TGTGCCAGCAGCTCGATAGCGGGAGGGTACAATGAGCAGTTCTTC
CASSSIAGGYNEQFF
>-|TRBJ1-1|-|TRBV5-1
TGCGCCAGCAGCTCAGGACAGCCGAACACTGAAGCTTTCTTT
CASSSGQPNTEAFF
>-|TRBJ2-1|TRBD2|TRBV7-8
TGTGCCAGCAGCCCGTTTCGGGAGGGGTACAATGAGCAGTTCTTC
CASSPFREGYNEQFF
>-|TRBJ2-5|TRBD2|TRBV10-1
TGCGCCAGCACCGGACTAGCGGGCTCGGTCAAGTACTTC
CASTGLAGSVKYF
>-|TRBJ2-1|-|TRBV27
TGTGCCAGCAGTTTATTGGGCTCACAGACCCCATACAATGAGCAGTTCTTC
CASSLLGSQTPYNEQFF
>-|TRBJ2-3|TRBD2|TRBV19
TGTGCCAGTAGTATAGACCTAGCGGGAGGCACAGATACGCAGTATTTT
CASSIDLAGGTDTQYF
>-|TRBJ2-7|TRBD2|TRBV19
TGTGCCAGTAGTCCATACTCCGGGACTAGCGGACCTAGCTCCTACGAGCAGTACTTC
CASSPYSGTSGPSSYEQYF
>-|TRBJ1-5|TRBD1|TRBV28
TGTGCCAGCAGGACAGGGGAAGAGCCCCAGCATTTT
CASRTGEEPQHF
>-|TRBJ2-7|TRBD1|TRBV27
TGTGCCAGCAGTTTAAAGGGGACAGGGTCCGCTTACGAGCAGTACTTC
CASSLKGTGSAYEQYF
>-|TRBJ2-7|-|TRBV30
TGTGCCTGGAGTCTAGTAACCGAGCAGTACTTC
CAWSLVTEQYF
>few|TRBJ2-5|TRBD2|TRBV5-1
TGCGCCAGCAGCATCGGGACTAATCGAGAGACCCAGTACTTC
CASSIGTNRETQYF